The 21 T cell receptor beta chains listed next were all sequenced from one sample in a study of STAT3 mutations in large granular lymphocyte leukemia. Findings and limits, study-wide: At least one immunodominant TCR beta clonotype appeared in every T-cell large granular lymphocyte leukemia patient.

The data were produced by immunoSEQ multiplex PCR, yet TCRdb's version contains in-frame clones alone and is incomplete. The sample has about 15,000 clones; approximately 85% are singletons. These TCRs' antigens remain unknown. The sample consisted of peripheral blood mononuclear cells. The receptors originated from a man in his fifties with T-cell large granular lymphocyte leukemia. Some clones in this sample may be carry-over from other donors' samples.

The chain couples TRBV12-2 to TRBJ2-7; the DNA was not compared with TRBD2, the D call given in the table. TRBV12-2 is a listed pseudogene. This CDR3 is built from 14 residues. The DNA of the CDR3 is TGTGCAAGTCGCTTATGGAACGTACCTAGCGAGCAGTACTTC. The encoded protein is CASRLWNVPSEQYF.

The J gene is TRBJ1-5, the V gene TRBV7-2; D not resolved. Germline CDR1 and CDR2: SGHTA and FQGNSA. There are 14 residues in the CDR3. Trimming left V 4 bases short and J 7 bases short, with 14 bases between. The CDR3 protein is CASSSRVLGQPQHF. CDR3 in DNA: TGTGCCAGCAGCTCCCGGGTCCTGGGGCAGCCCCAGCATTTT.

The gene calls are TRBV19 and TRBJ2-5, with unresolved D. CDR1 and CDR2 (germline): LNHDA, SQIVND (reference sequence). V gave up 8 bases and J gave up 1 base, with 11 bases separating them. The CDR3 contains 13 residues. CDR3 DNA: TGTGCCAGTGCAGACGGTGCCCAAGAGACCCAGTACTTC. Protein product: CASADGAQETQYF. Supplemented by reference TRBV19 and TRBJ2-5, the full variable domain reads DGGITQSPKYLFRKEGQNVTLSCEQNLNHDAMYWYRQDPGQGLRLIYYSQIVNDFQKGDIAEGYSVSREKKESFPLTVTSAQKNPTAFYLCASADGAQETQYFGPGTRLLVL.

CDR3 DNA: TGTGCCAGCAGTTACTCGTTCTTATACTTAGGAAACACCATATATTTT. Protein: CASSYSFLYLGNTIYF. This sequence joins TRBV6-6 and TRBJ1-3; D unresolved. Germline values: CDR1 MNHNY, CDR2 SVGAGI (reference sequence). V lost 0 bases and J lost 4, with 13 bases in between. There are 16 residues in the CDR3.

The rearrangement links TRBV5-1 to TRBJ2-7; the D call may be TRBD1 or TRBD2 (6 bases each). Trimming left V 4 bases short and J 5 bases short, with 16 bases between. CDR1 and CDR2 (germline): SGHRS, YFSETQ. The CDR3 runs 14 residues. The DNA for the CDR3 is TGCGCCAGCAGCCCGGGGGTCAGGGGCCACGAGCAGTACTTC. This translates into CASSPGVRGHEQYF.

This sequence joins TRBV6-1 and TRBJ1-4; TRBD1 agrees at 12 bases. After removal of 1 base from V and 7 bases from J, the junction contained 4 bases not matched to a gene. The CDR3 is made up of 16 amino acids. Germline V gene sequence: CDR1 MNHNS, CDR2 SASEGT. CDR3 in amino acids: CASSEDPGQGAEKLFF. The DNA for the CDR3 is TGTGCCAGCAGTGAAGACCCGGGACAGGGGGCTGAAAAACTGTTTTTT.

This clone was seen a single time. The chain combines TRBV5-1 with TRBJ2-5; TRBD1 might be the D (6 bases). This CDR3 has 17 residues. V lost 1 base and J lost 0, with 16 bases in between. Germline-derived CDR1 and CDR2 are SGHRS and YFSETQ. The CDR3 DNA follows: TGCGCCAGCAGCTTGAGCACGGGACACCCGTACCAAGAGACCCAGTACTTC. Its translation: CASSLSTGHPYQETQYF.

In its sample, this clone was seen once. V gene TRBV29-1 combines with J gene TRBJ2-7, with no clear D. The CDR3 spans 12 residues. Germline V gene sequence: CDR1 SQVTM, CDR2 ANQGSEA. V was shortened by 4 bases and J by 4 bases, with 11 bases between the two germline ends. CDR3 protein: CSVGGRQYEQYF. The DNA of the CDR3 is TGCAGCGTTGGCGGACGACAATACGAGCAGTACTTC.

The genes are TRBV7-3 and TRBJ1-2; 7 nucleotides match TRBD1. CDR3 size: 15 residues. CDR1 SGHTA and CDR2 FQGTGA come from the germline V gene. Germline trimming cut 5 bases from V and 0 bases from J; bases unmatched to any gene: 6. CDR3 in DNA: TGTGCCAGCAGCAAACAGGGGATCCCTAACTATGGCTACACCTTC. Its protein is CASSKQGIPNYGYTF.

This clone was seen a handful of times. The chain couples TRBV5-1 to TRBJ1-2; D might be TRBD1 (5 bases). The length of the CDR3 is 14 residues. Germline V CDR1 and CDR2: SGHRS, YFSETQ. Trimming took off 7 bases at V and 6 bases at J, with 19 bases between the two ends. The CDR3 DNA sequence: TGCGCCAGCTCCTTTTCTCAGGGTGGTCATGGCTACACCTTC. As protein: CASSFSQGGHGYTF.

CDR3 sequence (DNA): TGTGCCAGCAGTTACCGGGAGGGCCTTAACGAGCAGTACTTC. Amino acids: CASSYREGLNEQYF. The rearrangement links TRBV6-6 to TRBJ2-7; 8 bases are shared with TRBD2. Germline-derived CDR1 and CDR2 are MNHNY and SVGAGI (reference sequence). J was trimmed by 5 bases and V by 2 bases; bases with no gene match: 5. This CDR3 is built from 14 residues.

The table lists this clone with a count of one. The V gene is TRBV28, the J gene TRBJ1-1; 7 bases match TRBD1. Germline V gene lookup returns CDR1 MDHEN and CDR2 SYDVKM. The CDR3 runs to 12 residues. V dropped 9 bases and J dropped 6; count of bases not matched to a gene: 7. The CDR3 nucleotides are TGTGCCAGTACCACAGGGGCTCCTGAAGCTTTCTTT. This gives the protein CASTTGAPEAFF.

The chain combines TRBV5-1 with TRBJ2-7; a possible D gene is TRBD2 (5 bases). V dropped 4 bases and J dropped 0 bases, with 11 bases sitting between them. CDR1 is SGHRS, CDR2 YFSETQ, per germline. This CDR3 is 14 amino acids long. The chain's CDR3 is CASSVAGLSYEQYF. DNA for the CDR3: TGCGCCAGCAGCGTGGCCGGACTCTCCTACGAGCAGTACTTC.

This rearrangement joins TRBV29-1 to TRBJ2-7, with D possibly TRBD1 on 6 matching bases. The germline V gene encodes CDR1 SQVTM and CDR2 ANQGSEA. This CDR3 spans 11 amino acids. V was shortened by 7 bases and J by 2 bases, with 9 bases between the two germline ends. CDR3 in amino acids: CSAGQAYEQYF. CDR3 bases: TGCAGCGCGGGACAAGCCTACGAGCAGTACTTC.

J is TRBJ2-7 and V is TRBV7-2; the match to TRBD2 covers 10 bases. Germline V gives CDR1 SGHTA, CDR2 FQGNSA. V dropped 3 bases and J dropped 2; count of bases not matched to a gene: 7. The CDR3 totals 16 residues. CDR3 amino acids: CASSFYGSGRAYEQYF. The CDR3 nucleotides are TGTGCCAGCAGCTTTTATGGCAGCGGGAGGGCCTACGAGCAGTACTTC.

This clone came up a few times. The V gene is TRBV10-1, the J gene TRBJ2-2; D is possibly TRBD1 (5 bases). The CDR3 spans 13 residues. From germline, CDR1 is WNHNN and CDR2 SYGVQD (reference sequence). Deletions cut 3 bases from V and 3 bases from J, with 5 bases between. The CDR3 loop reads CASSDRDTGELFF. The CDR3 bases are TGCGCCAGCAGTGACAGGGACACCGGGGAGCTGTTTTTT.

The genes are TRBV6-1 and TRBJ2-5; TRBD2 is a possible D gene (6 bases). Trimming cost V 3 bases and J 5 bases, with 13 bases left between them. Germline V lookup: CDR1 MNHNS, CDR2 SASEGT. This CDR3 is built from 14 residues. CDR3 sequence reads: CASSDRGKGETQYF. The DNA for the CDR3 is TGTGCCAGCAGTGACCGGGGGAAGGGGGAGACCCAGTACTTC.

This chain uses TRBV4-2 with TRBJ1-6; TRBD1 matches 7 bases. The length of the CDR3 is 17 residues. V shed 1 base and J 2 bases; nucleotides not matched to a gene: 5. Germline V gives CDR1 LGHNA, CDR2 YNFKEQ. CDR3 region: CASSQGQGEAYNSPLHF. CDR3 coding DNA: TGTGCCAGCAGCCAAGGACAGGGCGAAGCCTATAATTCACCCCTCCACTTT.

The chain links TRBV4-3 to TRBJ2-4, with 9 bases fitting TRBD1. The V gene end was trimmed by 0 bases and the J gene end by 6 bases; junction bases not matched to a gene: 3. The V gene's germline CDR1 is LGHNA and CDR2 YSLEER. The CDR3 contains 15 residues. Here the CDR3 reads CASSQEGQGTNIQYF. CDR3 nucleotides: TGCGCCAGCAGCCAAGAGGGACAGGGTACAAACATTCAGTACTTC.

The chain recombines TRBV2 with TRBJ1-2; 8 bases line up with TRBD1. The germline V gene encodes CDR1 SNHLY and CDR2 FYNNEI. There are 14 residues in the CDR3. The V segment lost 6 bases and the J segment 8 bases; nucleotides outside the gene matches: 11. In DNA, the CDR3 is TGTGCCAGCAGGAAAGACAGGGGAACTTGGGGCTACACCTTC. This codes for CASRKDRGTWGYTF.

The J gene is TRBJ2-7, the V gene TRBV5-8, with 9 bases fitting TRBD1. Germline lookup yields CDR1 SGHTS and CDR2 YDEGEE. Trimming took 5 bases from V and 6 from J; bases not matched to a gene: 6. The CDR3 runs to 13 residues. The chain's CDR3 is CASSPGQGSEQYF. DNA for the CDR3: TGTGCCAGCAGTCCCGGACAGGGGTCCGAGCAGTACTTC. Filled out from reference TRBV5-8 and TRBJ2-7, the complete variable domain reads EAGVTQSPTHLIKTRGQQATLRCSPISGHTSVYWYQQALGLGLQFLLWYDEGEERNRGNFPPRFSGRQFPNYSSELNVNALELEDSALYLCASSPGQGSEQYFGPGTRLTVT.